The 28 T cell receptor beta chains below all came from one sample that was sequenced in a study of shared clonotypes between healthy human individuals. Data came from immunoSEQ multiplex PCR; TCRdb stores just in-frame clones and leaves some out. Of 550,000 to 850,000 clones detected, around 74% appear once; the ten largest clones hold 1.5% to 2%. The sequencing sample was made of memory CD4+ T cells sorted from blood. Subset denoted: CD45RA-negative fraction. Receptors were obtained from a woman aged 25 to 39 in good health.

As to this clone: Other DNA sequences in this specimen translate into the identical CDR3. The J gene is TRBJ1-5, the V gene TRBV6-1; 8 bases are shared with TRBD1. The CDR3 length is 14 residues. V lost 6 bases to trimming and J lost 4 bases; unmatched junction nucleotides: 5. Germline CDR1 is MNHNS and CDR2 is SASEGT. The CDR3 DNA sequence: TGTGCCAGCAGCCGGACAGGGAATAATCAGCCCCAGCATTTT. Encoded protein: CASSRTGNNQPQHF.

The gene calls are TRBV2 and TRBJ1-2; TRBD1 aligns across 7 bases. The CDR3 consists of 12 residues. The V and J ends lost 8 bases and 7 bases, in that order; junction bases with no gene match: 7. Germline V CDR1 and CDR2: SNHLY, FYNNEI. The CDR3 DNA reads TGTGCCAGCGGAGGAGGGGGCTTTGGCTACACCTTC. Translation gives CASGGGGFGYTF.

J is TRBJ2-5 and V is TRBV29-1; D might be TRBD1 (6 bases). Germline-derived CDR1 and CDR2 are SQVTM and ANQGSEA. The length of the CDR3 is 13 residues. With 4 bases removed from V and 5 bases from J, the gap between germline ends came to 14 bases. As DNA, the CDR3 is TGCAGCGTTGGAGACCCAGGGGCTGAGACCCAGTACTTC. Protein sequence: CSVGDPGAETQYF.

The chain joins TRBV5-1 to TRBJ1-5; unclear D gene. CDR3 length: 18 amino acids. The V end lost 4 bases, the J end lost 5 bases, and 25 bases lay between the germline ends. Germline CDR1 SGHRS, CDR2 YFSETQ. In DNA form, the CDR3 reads TGCGCCAGCAGCCCCTACCCTTCGTGGCAGCCCCCCTATCAGCCCCAGCATTTT. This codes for CASSPYPSWQPPYQPQHF.

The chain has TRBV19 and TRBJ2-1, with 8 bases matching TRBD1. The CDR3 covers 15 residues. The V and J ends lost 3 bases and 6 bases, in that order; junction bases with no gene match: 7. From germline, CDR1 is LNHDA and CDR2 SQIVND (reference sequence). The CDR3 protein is CASSIPGTGRNEQFF. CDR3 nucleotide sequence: TGTGCCAGTAGTATCCCCGGGACAGGTCGCAATGAGCAGTTCTTC.

CDR3 sequence reads: CASSLNVGVREQFF. DNA for the CDR3: TGTGCCAGCAGCTTGAATGTAGGAGTGCGGGAGCAGTTCTTC. The chain is built from TRBV5-4 and TRBJ2-1; D unclear. The germline CDR1 and CDR2 sequences are SGHNT and YYREEE (reference sequence). The ends were cut back, 1 base at V and 10 bases at J, with 15 bases in the middle. The CDR3 extends over 14 amino acids.

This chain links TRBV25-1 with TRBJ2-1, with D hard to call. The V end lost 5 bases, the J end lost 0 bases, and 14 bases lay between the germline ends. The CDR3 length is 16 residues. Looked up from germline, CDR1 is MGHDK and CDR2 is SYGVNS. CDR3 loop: CASSHRTESSYNEQFF. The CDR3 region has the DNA TGTGCCAGCAGTCACCGAACTGAGAGCTCCTACAATGAGCAGTTCTTC.

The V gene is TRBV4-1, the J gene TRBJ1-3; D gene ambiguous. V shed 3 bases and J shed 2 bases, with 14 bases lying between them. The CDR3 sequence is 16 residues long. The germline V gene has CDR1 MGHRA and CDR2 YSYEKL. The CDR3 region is CASSHPVGGTGNTIYF. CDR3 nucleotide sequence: TGCGCCAGCAGCCATCCCGTGGGCGGCACTGGAAACACCATATATTTT.

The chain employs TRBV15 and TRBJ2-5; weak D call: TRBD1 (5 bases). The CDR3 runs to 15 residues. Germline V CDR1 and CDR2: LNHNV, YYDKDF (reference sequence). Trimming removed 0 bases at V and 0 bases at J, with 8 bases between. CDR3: CATSRDPGYQETQYF. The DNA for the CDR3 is TGTGCCACCAGCAGAGATCCAGGGTACCAAGAGACCCAGTACTTC.

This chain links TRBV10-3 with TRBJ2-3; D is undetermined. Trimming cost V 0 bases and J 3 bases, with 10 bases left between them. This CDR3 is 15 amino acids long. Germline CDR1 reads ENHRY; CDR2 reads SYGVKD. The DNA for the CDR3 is TGTGCCATCAGTGAGTCCCTAGTCACGACAGATACGCAGTATTTT. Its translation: CAISESLVTTDTQYF.

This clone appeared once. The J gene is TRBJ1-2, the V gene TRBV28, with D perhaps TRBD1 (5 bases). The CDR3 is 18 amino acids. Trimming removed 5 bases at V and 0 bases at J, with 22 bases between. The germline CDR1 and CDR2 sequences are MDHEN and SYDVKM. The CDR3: CASSPAGGAGIANYGYTF. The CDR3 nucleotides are TGTGCCAGCAGTCCCGCGGGTGGGGCTGGAATTGCTAACTATGGCTACACCTTC.

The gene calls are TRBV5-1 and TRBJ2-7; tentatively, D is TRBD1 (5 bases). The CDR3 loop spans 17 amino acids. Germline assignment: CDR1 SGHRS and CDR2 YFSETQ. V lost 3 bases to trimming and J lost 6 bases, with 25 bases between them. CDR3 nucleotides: TGCGCCAGCAGCTACGACAAACCCCGGCGGCAGGGTACCGAGCAGTACTTC. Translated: CASSYDKPRRQGTEQYF.

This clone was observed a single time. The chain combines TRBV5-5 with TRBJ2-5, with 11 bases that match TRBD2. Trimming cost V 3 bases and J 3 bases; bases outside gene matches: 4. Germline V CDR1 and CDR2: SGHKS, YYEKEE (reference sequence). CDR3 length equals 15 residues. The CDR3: CASSSLAGGKETQYF. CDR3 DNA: TGTGCCAGCAGCTCCCTAGCGGGAGGTAAAGAGACCCAGTACTTC.

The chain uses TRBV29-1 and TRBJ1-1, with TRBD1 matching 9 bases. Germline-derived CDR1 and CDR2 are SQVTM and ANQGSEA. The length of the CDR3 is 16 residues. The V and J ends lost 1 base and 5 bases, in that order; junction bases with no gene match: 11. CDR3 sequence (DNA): TGCAGCGTTGAAGGACAGGGGGTGGTTTGGGGGACTGAAGCTTTCTTT. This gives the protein CSVEGQGVVWGTEAFF.

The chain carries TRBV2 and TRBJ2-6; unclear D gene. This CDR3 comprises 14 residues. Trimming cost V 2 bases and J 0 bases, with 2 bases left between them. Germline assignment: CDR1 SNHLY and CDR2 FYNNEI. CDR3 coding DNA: TGTGCCAGCAGTGAAACCTCTGGGGCCAACGTCCTGACTTTC. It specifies CASSETSGANVLTF.

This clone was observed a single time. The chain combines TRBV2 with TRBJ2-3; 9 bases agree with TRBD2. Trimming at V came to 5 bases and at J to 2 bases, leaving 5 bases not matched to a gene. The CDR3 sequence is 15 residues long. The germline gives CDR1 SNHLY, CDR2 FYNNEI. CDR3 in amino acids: CASSRRLADTDTQYF. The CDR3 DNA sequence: TGTGCCAGCAGTCGGAGACTAGCGGACACAGATACGCAGTATTTT.

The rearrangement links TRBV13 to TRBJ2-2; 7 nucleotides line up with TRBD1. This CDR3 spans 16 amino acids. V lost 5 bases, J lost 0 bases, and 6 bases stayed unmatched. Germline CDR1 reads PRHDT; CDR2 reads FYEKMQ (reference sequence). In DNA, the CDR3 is TGTGCCAGCAGCCAGACCGGACAGGCGAACACCGGGGAGCTGTTTTTT. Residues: CASSQTGQANTGELFF. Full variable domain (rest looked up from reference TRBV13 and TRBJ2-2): AAGVIQSPRHLIKEKRETATLKCYPIPRHDTVYWYQQGPGQDPQFLISFYEKMQSDKGSIPDRFSAQQFSDYHSELNMSSLELGDSALYFCASSQTGQANTGELFFGEGSRLTVL.

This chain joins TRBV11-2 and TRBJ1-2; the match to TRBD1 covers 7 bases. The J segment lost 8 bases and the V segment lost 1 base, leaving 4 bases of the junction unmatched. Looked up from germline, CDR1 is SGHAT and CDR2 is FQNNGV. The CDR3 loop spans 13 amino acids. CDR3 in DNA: TGTGCCAGCAGCTTAGGGACAGGTTGGGGCTACACCTTC. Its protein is CASSLGTGWGYTF. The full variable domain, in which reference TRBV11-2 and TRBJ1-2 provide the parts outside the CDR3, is EAGVAQSPRYKIIEKRQSVAFWCNPISGHATLYWYQQILGQGPKLLIQFQNNGVVDDSQLPKDRFSAERLKGVDSTLKIQPAKLEDSAVYLCASSLGTGWGYTFGSGTRLTVV.

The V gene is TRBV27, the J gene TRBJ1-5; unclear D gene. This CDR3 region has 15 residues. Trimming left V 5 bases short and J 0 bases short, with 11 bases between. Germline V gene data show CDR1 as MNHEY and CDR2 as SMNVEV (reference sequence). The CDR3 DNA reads TGTGCCAGCAGTATCCGGGCCTATAGCAATCAGCCCCAGCATTTT. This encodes CASSIRAYSNQPQHF.

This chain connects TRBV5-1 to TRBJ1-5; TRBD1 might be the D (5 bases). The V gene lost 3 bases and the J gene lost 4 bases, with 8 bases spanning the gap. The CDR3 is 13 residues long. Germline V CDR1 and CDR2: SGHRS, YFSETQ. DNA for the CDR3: TGCGCCAGCAGCTGGGGACCGAATCAGCCCCAGCATTTT. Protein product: CASSWGPNQPQHF.

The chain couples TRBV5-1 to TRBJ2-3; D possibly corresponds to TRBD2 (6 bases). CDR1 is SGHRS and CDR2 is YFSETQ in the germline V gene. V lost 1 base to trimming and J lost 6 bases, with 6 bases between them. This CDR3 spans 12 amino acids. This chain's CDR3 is CASSLLADTQYF. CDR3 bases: TGCGCCAGCAGCTTGCTAGCGGATACGCAGTATTTT.

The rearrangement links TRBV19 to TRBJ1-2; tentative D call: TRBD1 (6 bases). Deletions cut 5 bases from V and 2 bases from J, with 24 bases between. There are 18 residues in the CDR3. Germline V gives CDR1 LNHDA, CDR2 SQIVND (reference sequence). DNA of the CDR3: TGTGCCAGTAGTCCCCTAATTAATACAGGGAGGATAAACTATGGCTACACCTTC. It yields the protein CASSPLINTGRINYGYTF.

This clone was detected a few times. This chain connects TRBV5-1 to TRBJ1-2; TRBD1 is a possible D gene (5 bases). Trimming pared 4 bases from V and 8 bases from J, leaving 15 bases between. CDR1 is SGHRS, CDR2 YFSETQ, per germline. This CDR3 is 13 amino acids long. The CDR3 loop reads CASSMTAGTGYTF. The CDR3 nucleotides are TGCGCCAGCAGCATGACGGCAGGGACGGGCTACACCTTC.

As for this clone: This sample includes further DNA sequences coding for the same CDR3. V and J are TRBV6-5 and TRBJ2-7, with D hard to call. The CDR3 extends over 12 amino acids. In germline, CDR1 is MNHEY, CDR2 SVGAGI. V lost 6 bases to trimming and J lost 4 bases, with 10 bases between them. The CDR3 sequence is CASSPGGYEQYF. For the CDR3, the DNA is TGTGCCAGCAGCCCCGGCGGTTACGAGCAGTACTTC.

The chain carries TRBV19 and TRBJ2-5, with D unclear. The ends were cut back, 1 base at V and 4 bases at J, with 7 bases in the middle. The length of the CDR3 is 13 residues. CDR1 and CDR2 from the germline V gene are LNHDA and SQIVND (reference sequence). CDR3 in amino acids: CASSIARLETQYF. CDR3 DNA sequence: TGTGCCAGTAGTATAGCACGCTTAGAGACCCAGTACTTC.

The CDR3 protein is CASSLGDSEQFF. The CDR3 DNA reads TGCGCCAGCAGCTTGGGGGACAGTGAGCAGTTCTTC. J is TRBJ2-1 and V is TRBV5-1, with 7 bases that match TRBD1. Per germline, CDR1 SGHRS and CDR2 YFSETQ. Trimming removed 0 bases from V and 9 bases from J; junction bases left unmatched: 0. The CDR3 has 12 residues.

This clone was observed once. This CDR3 is CASSLRGLADQETQYF. CDR3 sequence (DNA): TGTGCCAGCAGCTTGAGGGGGCTAGCGGACCAAGAGACCCAGTACTTC. The chain employs TRBV5-5 and TRBJ2-5, with D tentatively TRBD1 or TRBD2 (7 bases each). CDR3 length: 16 amino acids. Per germline, CDR1 SGHKS and CDR2 YYEKEE (reference sequence). Trimming took 1 base from V and 0 from J, leaving 13 bases between them.

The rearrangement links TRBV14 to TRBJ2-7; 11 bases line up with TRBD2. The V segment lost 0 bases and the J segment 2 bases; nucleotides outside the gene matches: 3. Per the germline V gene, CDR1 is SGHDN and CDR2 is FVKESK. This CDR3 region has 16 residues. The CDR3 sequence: CASSQDPSGRTYEQYF. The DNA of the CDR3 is TGTGCCAGCAGCCAAGATCCTAGCGGGAGGACCTACGAGCAGTACTTC.